The clone carrying this TCR beta chain occurred many times. What it binds is unknown. This entry belongs to a study of identical twins. Each cDNA held unique molecular identifiers, and template switching gave it a universal primer site. MiXCR was run by TCRdb on the 5' RACE reads, yielding one entry per CDR3 protein. The profile shows fewer than 800,000 distinct CDR3 sequences, 7.1% of them singletons. All of the donors were Caucasians in good health. Study findings and constraints: Sequences that were beta out-of-frame showed weaker excess twin sharing. Cord blood beta clonotypes present at high abundance carried fewer insertions; no such pattern appeared in memory repertoires.

A further study also used this sample, focusing on yellow fever vaccine responses in identical twins.

Sequencing was performed on PBMCs. This receptor was taken from a woman aged 18-29 years in good health.

In nucleotides, the CDR3 is TGTGCCAGCAGTTTCACAGGGCTGGGCACAGATACGCAGTATTTT. Protein product: CASSFTGLGTDTQYF. The chain recombines TRBV27 with TRBJ2-3; a possible D gene is TRBD1 (6 bases). Trimming left V 3 bases short and J 1 base short, with 11 bases between. The CDR3 covers 15 residues. The V gene's germline CDR1 is MNHEY and CDR2 SMNVEV (reference sequence).